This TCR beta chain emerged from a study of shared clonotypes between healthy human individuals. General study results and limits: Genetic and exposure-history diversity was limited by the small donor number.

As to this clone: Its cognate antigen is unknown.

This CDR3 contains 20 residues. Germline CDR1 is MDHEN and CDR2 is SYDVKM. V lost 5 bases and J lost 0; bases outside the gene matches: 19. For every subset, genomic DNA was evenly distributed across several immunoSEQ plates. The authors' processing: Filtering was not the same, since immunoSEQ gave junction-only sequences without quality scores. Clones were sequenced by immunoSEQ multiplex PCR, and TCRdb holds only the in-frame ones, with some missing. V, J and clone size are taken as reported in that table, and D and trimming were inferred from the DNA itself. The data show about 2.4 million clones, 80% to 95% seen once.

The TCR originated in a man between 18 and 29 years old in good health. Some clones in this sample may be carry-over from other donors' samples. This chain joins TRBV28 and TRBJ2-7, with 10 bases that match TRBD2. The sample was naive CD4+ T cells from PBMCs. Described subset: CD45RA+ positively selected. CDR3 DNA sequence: TGTGCCAGCAGTCTTAAACTCCGAAATGGACTAGCGGTCGTCTCCTACGAGCAGTACTTC. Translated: CASSLKLRNGLAVVSYEQYF.